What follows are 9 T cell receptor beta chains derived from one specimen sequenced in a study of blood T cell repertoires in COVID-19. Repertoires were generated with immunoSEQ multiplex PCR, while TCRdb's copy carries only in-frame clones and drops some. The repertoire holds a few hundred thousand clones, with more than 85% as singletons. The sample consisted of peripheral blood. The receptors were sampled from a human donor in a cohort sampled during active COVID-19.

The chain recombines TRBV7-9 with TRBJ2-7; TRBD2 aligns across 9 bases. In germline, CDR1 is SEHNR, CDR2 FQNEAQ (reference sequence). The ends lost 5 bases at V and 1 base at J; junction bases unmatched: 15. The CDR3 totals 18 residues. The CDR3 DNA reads TGTGCCAGCAGCCTGACCCGAGGTGGACTAGCGCCTTCCTACGAGCAGTACTTC. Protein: CASSLTRGGLAPSYEQYF.

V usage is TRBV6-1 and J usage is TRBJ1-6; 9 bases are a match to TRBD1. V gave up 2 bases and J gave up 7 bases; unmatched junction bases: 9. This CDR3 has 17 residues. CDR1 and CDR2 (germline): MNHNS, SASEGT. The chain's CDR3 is CASSERVTGQGNSPLHF. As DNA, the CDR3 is TGTGCCAGCAGTGAAAGGGTAACGGGACAGGGAAATTCACCCCTCCACTTT.

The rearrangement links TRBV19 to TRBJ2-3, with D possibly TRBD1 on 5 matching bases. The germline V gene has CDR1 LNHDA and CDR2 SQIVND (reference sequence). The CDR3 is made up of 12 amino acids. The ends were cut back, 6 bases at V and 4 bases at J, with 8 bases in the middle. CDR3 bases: TGTGCCAGTAGCACAGGCCCAGATACGCAGTATTTT. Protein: CASSTGPDTQYF. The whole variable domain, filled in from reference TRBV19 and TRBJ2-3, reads DGGITQSPKYLFRKEGQNVTLSCEQNLNHDAMYWYRQDPGQGLRLIYYSQIVNDFQKGDIAEGYSVSREKKESFPLTVTSAQKNPTAFYLCASSTGPDTQYFGPGTRLTVL.

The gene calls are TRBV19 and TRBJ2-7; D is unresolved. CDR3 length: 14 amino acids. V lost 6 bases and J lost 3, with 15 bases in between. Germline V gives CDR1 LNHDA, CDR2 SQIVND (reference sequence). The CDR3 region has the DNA TGTGCCAGTAGACCCAGTGGGCCAGACTACGAGCAGTACTTC. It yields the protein CASRPSGPDYEQYF.

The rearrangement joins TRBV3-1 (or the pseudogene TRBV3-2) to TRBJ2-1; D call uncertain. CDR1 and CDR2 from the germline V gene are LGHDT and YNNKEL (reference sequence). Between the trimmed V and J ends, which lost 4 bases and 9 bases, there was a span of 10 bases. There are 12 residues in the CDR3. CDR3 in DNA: TGTGCCAGCAGCCTCCCCCTAAGTGAGCAGTTCTTC. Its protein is CASSLPLSEQFF.

The DNA for the CDR3 is TGTGCCAGCAGTCTCCCGACTACGAACACTGAAGCTTTCTTT. This encodes CASSLPTTNTEAFF. The chain has TRBV28 and TRBJ1-1; D is unclear. CDR3 size: 14 residues. Germline-derived CDR1 and CDR2 are MDHEN and SYDVKM. The V end lost 5 bases, the J end lost 1 base, and 11 bases lay between the germline ends.

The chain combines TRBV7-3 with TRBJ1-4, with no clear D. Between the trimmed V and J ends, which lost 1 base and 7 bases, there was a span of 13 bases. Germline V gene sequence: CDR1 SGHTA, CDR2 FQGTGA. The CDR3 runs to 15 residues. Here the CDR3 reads CASSLSEDGSEKLFF. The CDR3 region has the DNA TGTGCCAGCAGCTTAAGTGAGGATGGGAGTGAAAAACTGTTTTTT.

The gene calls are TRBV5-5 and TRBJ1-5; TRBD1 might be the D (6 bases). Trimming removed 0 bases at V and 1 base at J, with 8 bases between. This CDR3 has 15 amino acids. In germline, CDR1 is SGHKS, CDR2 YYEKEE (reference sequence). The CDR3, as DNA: TGTGCCAGCAGCTTGGTTCAGGGGAGCAATCAGCCCCAGCATTTT. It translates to CASSLVQGSNQPQHF.

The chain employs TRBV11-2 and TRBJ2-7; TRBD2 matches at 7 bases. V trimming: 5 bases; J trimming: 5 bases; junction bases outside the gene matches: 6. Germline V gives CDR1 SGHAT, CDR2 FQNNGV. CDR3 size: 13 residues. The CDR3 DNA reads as TGTGCCAGCAGCCGGGGACTATTAGACGAGCAGTACTTC. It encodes CASSRGLLDEQYF.